This is a list of T cell receptor beta chains from one sample in a study of T cell responses to AZD1222 COVID-19 vaccine. Assay: immunoSEQ multiplex PCR; the TCRdb copy retains only in-frame clones and omits some. The table includes 130,000 or so clones, roughly nine tenths detected once. Sequenced here: peripheral blood, sampled on day 0 of AZD1222 vaccination. The receptor set was obtained from an adult in good health. Each CDR3 is given with its conserved first and last residue. The order of the fields is D gene, clone size, J gene, V gene, CDR3 protein, CDR3 DNA. D genes are given only for firm matches. The size field is filled for only some rows; it gives once, few, many or a size class.

>.|.|TRBJ2-5|TRBV19
CASSPNRETQYF
TGTGCCAGTAGCCCCAACAGGGAGACCCAGTACTTC
>TRBD2|.|TRBJ2-1|TRBV5-8
CASGFDSGAEQFF
TGTGCCAGCGGTTTTGACAGCGGGGCAGAGCAGTTCTTC
>.|.|TRBJ2-3|TRBV7-9
CASSPWRSGDTQYF
TGTGCCAGCAGCCCGTGGCGGTCGGGGGATACGCAGTATTTT
>.|once|TRBJ2-4|TRBV7-3
CASSLTFKGWVAKNIQYF
TGTGCCAGCAGCTTAACGTTCAAGGGGTGGGTAGCCAAAAACATTCAGTACTTC
>.|.|TRBJ1-2|TRBV6-2/TRBV6-3
CASSPGSGNYGYTF
TGTGCCAGCAGTCCCGGATCAGGGAACTATGGCTACACCTTC
>.|.|TRBJ1-1|TRBV5-4
CASSWVGTEAFF
TGTGCCAGCAGCTGGGTTGGGACTGAAGCTTTCTTT
>.|.|TRBJ1-3|TRBV19
CASSSIRTLSSQQAQTGNTIYF
TGTGCCAGTAGCAGTATCCGCACTCTTTCCTCTCAACAGGCGCAGACTGGAAACACCATATATTTT
>.|.|TRBJ1-1|TRBV5-1
CATSYGGKGTEAFF
TGCGCCACTTCGTATGGGGGTAAGGGCACTGAAGCTTTCTTT
>.|.|TRBJ2-3|TRBV30
CAWSGDSTDTQYF
TGTGCCTGGAGTGGAGACAGCACAGATACGCAGTATTTT
>.|.|TRBJ1-2|TRBV5-1
CASSLGPRESPNYGYTF
TGCGCCAGCAGCTTGGGGCCCCGGGAGTCCCCTAACTATGGCTACACCTTC
>.|.|TRBJ1-5|TRBV28
CASSLGPRVRQPQHF
TGTGCCAGCAGTTTGGGGCCAAGGGTGCGGCAGCCCCAGCATTTT
>TRBD2|.|TRBJ2-1|TRBV6-2/TRBV6-3
CASSYSPILAGGPVTYNEQFF
TGTGCCAGCAGTTACTCTCCAATACTAGCGGGGGGGCCAGTAACCTACAATGAGCAGTTCTTC
>.|.|TRBJ2-7|TRBV6-2/TRBV6-3
CASSSTAKGSYEQYF
TGTGCCAGCAGCTCCACAGCAAAAGGCTCCTACGAGCAGTACTTC
>.|.|TRBJ1-5|TRBV19
CASSAYKGTRNQPQHF
TGTGCCAGTAGTGCCTACAAAGGGACGCGAAATCAGCCCCAGCATTTT
>.|.|TRBJ1-1|TRBV4-1
CASSPIGENTEAFF
TGCGCCAGCAGCCCCATAGGGGAGAACACTGAAGCTTTCTTT
>TRBD1|.|TRBJ1-1|TRBV28
CASSIPGQTMNTEAFF
TGTGCCAGCAGCATTCCGGGACAGACCATGAACACTGAAGCTTTCTTT
>.|.|TRBJ2-1|TRBV27
CASRARPSYNEQFF
TGTGCCAGCAGAGCTAGGCCCTCCTACAATGAGCAGTTCTTC
>.|.|TRBJ2-2|TRBV5-1
CASSLEGETGELFF
TGCGCCAGCAGCTTGGAGGGAGAAACCGGGGAGCTGTTTTTT
>.|.|TRBJ1-3|TRBV7-3
CASSLTQGNTIYF
TGTGCCAGCAGCTTAACTCAGGGAAACACCATATATTTT
>TRBD1|.|TRBJ2-7|TRBV7-2
CASSKRQGSEQYF
TGTGCCAGCAGTAAAAGACAGGGAAGCGAGCAGTACTTC
>.|.|TRBJ2-7|TRBV20-1
CSARDYEQYF
TGCAGTGCTAGAGACTACGAGCAGTACTTC
>TRBD1|.|TRBJ2-5|TRBV29-1
CSVETGGEETQYF
TGCAGCGTTGAGACAGGGGGGGAAGAGACCCAGTACTTC
>.|.|TRBJ1-1|TRBV27
CASSPRPEGSTEAFF
TGTGCCAGCAGTCCCAGACCTGAAGGGAGCACTGAAGCTTTCTTT
>TRBD1|few|TRBJ1-4|TRBV7-9
CASSSTGPTNEKLFF
TGTGCCAGCAGCTCGACAGGGCCAACTAATGAAAAACTGTTTTTT
>.|.|TRBJ1-2|TRBV6-2/TRBV6-3
CASSQQGLGDGYTF
TGTGCCAGCAGCCAGCAGGGGTTGGGAGATGGCTACACCTTC
>TRBD1|once|TRBJ1-2|TRBV4-3
CASNPGTGIFYGYTF
TGCGCCAGCAACCCCGGGACAGGGATTTTCTATGGCTACACCTTC
>.|.|TRBJ1-6|TRBV29-1
CSVKASVTSPLHF
TGCAGCGTCAAAGCCTCGGTTACTTCACCCCTCCACTTT
>TRBD2|.|TRBJ2-1|TRBV3-1/TRBV3-2
CASSRRGLAGGGENEQFF
TGTGCCAGCAGCCGGAGGGGACTAGCGGGAGGCGGCGAAAATGAGCAGTTCTTC
>.|.|TRBJ1-2|TRBV29-1
CSVEEGPNYGYTF
TGCAGCGTTGAGGAGGGGCCCAACTATGGCTACACCTTC
>.|.|TRBJ2-5|TRBV6-2/TRBV6-3
CASSYGDERETQYF
TGTGCCAGCAGTTACGGGGATGAGAGGGAGACCCAGTACTTC
>TRBD2|.|TRBJ2-2|TRBV7-3
CASSPTSGSYTGELFF
TGTGCCAGCAGCCCAACTAGCGGGAGTTATACCGGGGAGCTGTTTTTT
>TRBD2|.|TRBJ2-2|TRBV28
CASRRTSGGAGELFF
TGTGCCAGCAGGCGTACCAGCGGGGGTGCCGGGGAGCTGTTTTTT
>.|.|TRBJ2-3|TRBV11-1
CASSLESREWADTQYF
TGTGCCAGCAGCTTAGAGTCGAGGGAGTGGGCAGATACGCAGTATTTT
>.|few|TRBJ2-5|TRBV6-5
CASSIDREETQYF
TGTGCCAGCAGCATCGACAGAGAAGAGACCCAGTACTTC
>TRBD1|.|TRBJ1-1|TRBV11-2
CASSLQGVTEAFF
TGTGCCAGCAGCTTACAGGGGGTTACTGAAGCTTTCTTT
>.|.|TRBJ1-6|TRBV27
CASSFPASPLHF
TGTGCCAGCAGCTTCCCAGCCTCACCCCTCCACTTT
>TRBD1|.|TRBJ1-1|TRBV19
CASKGDRVAEGTEAFF
TGTGCCAGTAAGGGGGACAGGGTCGCTGAGGGCACTGAAGCTTTCTTT